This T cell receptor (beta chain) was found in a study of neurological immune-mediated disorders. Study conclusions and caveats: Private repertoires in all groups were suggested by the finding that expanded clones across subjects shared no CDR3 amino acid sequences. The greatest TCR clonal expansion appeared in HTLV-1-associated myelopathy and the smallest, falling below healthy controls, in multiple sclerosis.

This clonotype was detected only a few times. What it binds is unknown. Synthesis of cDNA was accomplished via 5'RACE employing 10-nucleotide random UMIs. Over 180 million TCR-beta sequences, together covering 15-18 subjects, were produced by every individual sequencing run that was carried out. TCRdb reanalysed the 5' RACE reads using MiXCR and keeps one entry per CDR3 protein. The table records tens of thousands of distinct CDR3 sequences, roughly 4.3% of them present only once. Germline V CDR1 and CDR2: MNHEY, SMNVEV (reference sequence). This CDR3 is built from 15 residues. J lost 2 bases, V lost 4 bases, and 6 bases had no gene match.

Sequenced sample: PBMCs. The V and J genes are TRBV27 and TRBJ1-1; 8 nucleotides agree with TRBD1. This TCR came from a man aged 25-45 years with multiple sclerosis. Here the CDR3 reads CASSSHRGINTEAFF. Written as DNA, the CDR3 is TGTGCCAGCAGTTCCCACAGGGGGATAAACACTGAAGCTTTCTTT.